Below are 13 T cell receptor beta chains sequenced from a single sample in a study of blood T cell repertoires in COVID-19. TCRdb's table, derived via immunoSEQ multiplex PCR, lists solely in-frame clones and lacks some. The sample includes 190,000 or so clones, around 87% of them seen just once. What was sequenced was peripheral blood. Every receptor here comes from a woman in her late teens or twenties who had recovered from COVID-19.

The rearrangement joins TRBV27 to TRBJ1-4; D is uncertain. The V end lost 5 bases, the J end lost 5 bases, and 18 bases lay between the germline ends. Germline V gene data show CDR1 as MNHEY and CDR2 as SMNVEV (reference sequence). This CDR3 has 16 residues. The CDR3 DNA reads as TGTGCCAGCAGTCCCTCCGGTGGCGGATTAAATGAAAAACTGTTTTTT. Its protein product is CASSPSGGGLNEKLFF.

This clone was detected only once. This chain connects TRBV7-2 to TRBJ2-5; D not resolved. CDR1 and CDR2 (germline): SGHTA, FQGNSA. CDR3 size: 15 residues. Trimming took 1 base from V and 4 from J, leaving 13 bases between them. The CDR3 sequence is CASSLDGISSETQYF. The DNA for the CDR3 is TGTGCCAGCAGCTTAGATGGCATCTCATCAGAGACCCAGTACTTC.

The gene calls are TRBV19 and TRBJ2-1; 8 bases are a match to TRBD2. Looked up from germline, CDR1 is LNHDA and CDR2 is SQIVND (reference sequence). The CDR3 contains 16 residues. The V gene end was trimmed by 7 bases and the J gene end by 3 bases; junction bases not matched to a gene: 11. The CDR3 DNA follows: TGTGCCAGTACGGCCCCAGGGCGGGGGGACTACAATGAGCAGTTCTTC. Translating it yields CASTAPGRGDYNEQFF. The whole variable domain, filled in from reference TRBV19 and TRBJ2-1, reads DGGITQSPKYLFRKEGQNVTLSCEQNLNHDAMYWYRQDPGQGLRLIYYSQIVNDFQKGDIAEGYSVSREKKESFPLTVTSAQKNPTAFYLCASTAPGRGDYNEQFFGPGTRLTVL.

The chain carries TRBV7-2 and TRBJ2-5; no clear D gene. In germline, CDR1 is SGHTA, CDR2 FQGNSA. The CDR3 contains 11 residues. The V gene lost 4 bases and the J gene lost 7 bases, with 7 bases spanning the gap. CDR3 nucleotide sequence: TGTGCCAGCAGCTCCATTGTGACCCAGTACTTC. It is translated as CASSSIVTQYF.

CDR3 in amino acids: CASSLTLAGTSTDTQYF. The CDR3 DNA reads as TGTGCCAGCAGCTTAACCTTAGCGGGGACTAGCACAGATACGCAGTATTTT. J is TRBJ2-3 and V is TRBV7-3; 8 bases line up with TRBD2. CDR1 and CDR2 (germline): SGHTA, FQGTGA. This CDR3 contains 17 residues. Trimming at V came to 0 bases and at J to 0 bases, leaving 5 bases not matched to a gene. Full variable domain (remainder filled in from reference TRBV7-3 and TRBJ2-3): GAGVSQTPSNKVTEKGKYVELRCDPISGHTALYWYRQSLGQGPEFLIYFQGTGAADDSGLPNDRFFAVRPEGSVSTLKIQRTERGDSAVYLCASSLTLAGTSTDTQYFGPGTRLTVL.

The chain is built from TRBV6-2 or TRBV6-3 and TRBJ2-1, with D perhaps matching TRBD2 (5 bases). CDR1 is MNHEY and CDR2 is SVGEGT in the germline V gene. The germline V and J ends were trimmed by 6 bases and 0 bases, with 12 bases remaining between them. This CDR3 contains 15 residues. The CDR3 DNA reads as TGTGCCAGCAGCTCATTAGCGAGCTCCTACAATGAGCAGTTCTTC. This codes for CASSSLASSYNEQFF.

The gene calls are TRBV11-2 and TRBJ2-3, with 13 bases fitting TRBD2. This CDR3 spans 17 amino acids. Trimming removed 5 bases from V and 7 bases from J; junction bases left unmatched: 12. CDR1 is SGHAT, CDR2 FQNNGV, per germline. CDR3 protein: CASSPTPGTSGTYTQYF. In nucleotides, the CDR3 is TGTGCCAGCAGCCCTACCCCCGGGACTAGCGGGACATATACGCAGTATTTT. Full variable domain (rest looked up from reference TRBV11-2 and TRBJ2-3): EAGVAQSPRYKIIEKRQSVAFWCNPISGHATLYWYQQILGQGPKLLIQFQNNGVVDDSQLPKDRFSAERLKGVDSTLKIQPAKLEDSAVYLCASSPTPGTSGTYTQYFGPGTRLTVL.

The chain is built from TRBV9 and TRBJ1-2; D is uncertain. Germline lookup yields CDR1 SGDLS and CDR2 YYNGEE. This CDR3 is built from 12 residues. Trimming shortened V by 3 bases and J by 8 bases, and 11 bases separated the two germline ends. The CDR3 loop is CASSGGPHGYTF. The CDR3, as DNA: TGTGCCAGCAGCGGAGGTCCACACGGCTACACCTTC.

The chain employs TRBV20-1 and TRBJ1-1; D gene ambiguous. The CDR3 is 10 residues long. Per germline, CDR1 DFQATT and CDR2 SNEGSKA (reference sequence). V was clipped by 3 bases and J by 4 bases, with 3 bases between them. Here the CDR3 reads CSASLTEAFF. CDR3 coding DNA: TGCAGTGCTAGCCTCACTGAAGCTTTCTTT.

This rearrangement joins TRBV24-1 to TRBJ2-5; 14 nucleotides line up with TRBD2. This CDR3 contains 16 residues. CDR1 is KGHDR and CDR2 is SFDVKD in the germline V gene. Germline trimming cut 3 bases from V and 7 bases from J; bases unmatched to any gene: 6. CDR3 DNA sequence: TGTGCCACCAGTGATACGGGACTAGCGGGAGAGGGGACCCAGTACTTC. This codes for CATSDTGLAGEGTQYF.

This clone was detected many times. The chain uses TRBV6-2 or TRBV6-3 and TRBJ2-7; no firm D call. Per germline, CDR1 MNHEY and CDR2 SVGEGT. V was shortened by 2 bases and J by 0 bases, with 17 bases between the two germline ends. The CDR3 loop spans 17 amino acids. CDR3: CASSYRLAESSSYEQYF. The CDR3 DNA reads as TGTGCCAGCAGTTACCGACTTGCGGAGTCGAGCTCCTACGAGCAGTACTTC.

The rearrangement links TRBV4-1 to TRBJ1-1, with 7 bases aligning to TRBD1. The junction had 11 bases not matched to a gene; V was cut back by 0 bases and J by 7 bases. The germline CDR1 and CDR2 sequences are MGHRA and YSYEKL. CDR3 length equals 16 residues. CDR3: CASSQETGTVKSEAFF. CDR3 sequence (DNA): TGCGCCAGCAGCCAAGAGACCGGGACAGTCAAGAGTGAAGCTTTCTTT.

This clone was picked up a small number of times. The CDR3 sequence is CANPKSTGRPGNTIYF. The CDR3 bases are TGTGCCAACCCCAAATCGACAGGTAGGCCTGGAAACACCATATATTTT. This sequence joins TRBV6-4 and TRBJ1-3, with a tentative D call TRBD1 (6 bases). Between the trimmed V and J ends, which lost 10 bases and 2 bases, there was a span of 21 bases. This CDR3 region has 16 residues. CDR1 and CDR2 (germline): MRHNA, SNTAGT.